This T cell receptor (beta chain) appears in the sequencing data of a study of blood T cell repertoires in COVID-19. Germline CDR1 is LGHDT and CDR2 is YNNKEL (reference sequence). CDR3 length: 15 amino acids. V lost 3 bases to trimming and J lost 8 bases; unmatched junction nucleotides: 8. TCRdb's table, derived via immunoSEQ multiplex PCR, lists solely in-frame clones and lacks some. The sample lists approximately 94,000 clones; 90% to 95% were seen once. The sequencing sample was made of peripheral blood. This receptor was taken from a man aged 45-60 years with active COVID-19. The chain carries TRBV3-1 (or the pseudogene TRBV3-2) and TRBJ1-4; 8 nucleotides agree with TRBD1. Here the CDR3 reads CASSQSGQGREKLFF. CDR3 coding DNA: TGTGCCAGCAGCCAGTCCGGACAGGGACGGGAAAAACTGTTTTTT.